This TCR beta chain was profiled in a study of cytomegalovirus exposure and HLA in healthy donors (dated by TCRdb to the late 2010s). In terms of the full investigation: In an earlier analysis of 587 of the donors, about 270 Gb of sequence data and just under 120 million unique TCR beta sequences from roughly 190 million T cells were reported. In a later genetic analysis, genome-wide SNP genotypes for about 55% of the roughly 700 donors were used, and that subset was treated as a discovery cohort. In an earlier analysis of several hundred of the donors, high-throughput TCR beta sequencing was used to judge whether each TCR beta V gene segment behaved as functional or pseudogenic. Rather than drawing on any new phenotypic data, the later analysis identified candidate immune exposures from TCR beta sequences and the way those sequences occurred across donors. The study profiled the T cell repertoires of some 610 subjects by immunosequencing and related them to cytomegalovirus serostatus. Roughly five DR-DQ haplotypes were handled as single units for association and clustering because linkage in the cohort was strong. Typing coverage varied by locus: about 629-640 donors for A, B, C, DRB1 and DQB1; about 520 for DQA1; 600 to 610 for DPA1; more than 450 for DPB1. Every repertoire in the discovery cohort had been generated on one and the same sequencing platform. An early release covering roughly 600 HLA-typed donors comprised about 300 gigabases of sequencing data and tens of millions of unique TCR sequences. The study combined high-throughput TCR immunosequencing, statistical association of individual TCRs with disease status, and machine learning to predict cytomegalovirus infection status. A later analysis re-examined previously published TCR beta repertoires from more than 550 donors and added high-resolution HLA genotyping to investigate patterns of TCR occurrence. The study aimed to test whether signatures of past pathogen exposure could be identified by cataloging public T cell receptors. HLA typing included class I and class II loci at four-digit resolution. On average, about 200,000 unique TCR beta nucleotide sequences were sequenced per donor among a few hundred genotyped donors of the cohort, with 15% to 20% of those sequences being non-productive. The genetic ancestry cluster associated with self-reported Caucasian donors included over 80% of the 398 genotyped donors. Alongside the repertoire data, information on donor age, sex, ethnicity and CMV serostatus was compiled. Along with the approximately 670-subject first cohort, a separate validation cohort of around 110 different subjects was used. Here is what the overall study found, with its caveats: In a later analysis, TCR association rates were found to vary across HLA loci, with the most associated TCRs seen for DRB1 alleles and the fewest for HLA-C alleles. The earlier analysis of around 600 of the donors excluded roughly 17 rarely observed V segments, including chromosome 9 orphons, because counts were too low. A later analysis reported that several top co-occurrence clusters appeared linked to parvovirus B19, influenza, CMV and Epstein-Barr virus. The cohort was sequenced for TCR beta chains only, and without alpha or paired-chain data the features that could be detected were limited. A later genetic analysis associated a missense DCLRE1C variant with V-gene and J-gene trimming of TCR beta chains, and an independent cohort replicated the association. Presence/absence analyses assumed roughly uniform sequencing depth across donors, an assumption that may not hold. In an earlier analysis of roughly 560 of the donors, most TCR beta V segments were observed in productive rearrangements about 87% or about 30% of the time, broadly matching IMGT annotations. Most TCR sequences were seen in very few donors, while some public TCRs were found in many individuals. When HLA alleles, especially DR and DQ, strongly co-occurred, TCR associations were difficult to assign to individual alleles. In a later analysis, HLA-associated TCR beta chains were found to be more clonally expanded and to have lower generation probabilities than equally common non-associated chains. A later genetic analysis reported fewer N-insertions in productive TCRs among donors in an Asian-associated ancestry cluster than the approximately 670-donor mean. A total of fewer than 200 TCR beta chains were listed by the study as associated with cytomegalovirus. At a false discovery rate of 0.05, a later analysis linked 15,000 to 20,000 TCR beta sequences to specific HLA alleles. A further reported finding was that TCR beta sequences accurately predicted the HLA-A and HLA-B alleles for most subjects in the first cohort. In vitro tests confirmed that a few of the cytomegalovirus-associated TCR beta chains recognize cytomegalovirus antigens. Because HLA typing was missing for some donors at each locus, association tests included only the typed subset. Cytomegalovirus status was reported to be diagnosed by the classifier with high specificity and sensitivity in both the original and validation cohorts. According to a later analysis, most CMV-associated TCR beta chains appeared to be HLA-restricted, and the HLA associations seemed to be driven largely by CMV exposure. Linkage disequilibrium might explain the correlated functional status among segregating V segments, but an unknown experimental factor could not be ruled out. Because the 87-base-pair reads could not distinguish some IMGT-functional V segments, including TRBV6-2 and TRBV6-3, those segments were excluded. It was suggested by the authors that the approach could potentially be generalized to other disease states and immunological phenotypes. A cluster of highly shared sequence variants was judged likely to represent a technical artifact of the sequencing pipeline. For the cohort, immune exposure information was limited to CMV serostatus.

The cohort consisted of some 730 healthy bone marrow donors. At the time of sampling, all cohort members were nominally healthy, though unrecorded immune exposures were likely present. The donor tested CMV seronegative and was one of the 352 seronegative cohort members. Every donor gave a peripheral blood sample, and the peripheral blood mononuclear cells from that sample were used for TCR beta sequencing. The Qiagen DNeasy Blood Extraction Kit was used to extract genomic DNA from the blood cell samples. The CDR3 sequence holds 16 residues, the cysteine and phenylalanine included. Just the 48-base CDR3 DNA is kept, in frame starting at base 1. CDR1 and CDR2 are drawn from the germline V gene (reference sequence): SEHNR, FQNEAQ. V is cut back by 5 bases and J by 6 bases, with 11 bases in the junction unmatched. The library came from the immunoSEQ multiplex PCR assay. For the multiplex PCR, a mixture combining 60 forward primers for TCR Vbeta segments and 13 reverse primers for TCR Jbeta segments was used. The CDR3 region of rearranged TCR beta genes was amplified from genomic DNA by a multiplex PCR assay. Amplified TCR beta libraries were sequenced as 87-base-pair reads on the Illumina HiSeq System. Turning to the authors' computational methods: Across the 666 repertoires, a later analysis counted approximately 83 million unique TCR beta chains, around 11 million of which were shared by at least two donors. To remove PCR and sequencing errors, raw reads were error-corrected and collapsed into unique sequences using a nearest-neighbor algorithm that merged closely related sequences. V, D and J gene segments were assigned by aligning CDR3 sequences to IMGT reference sequences. For a sequence to be retained, at least a six-nucleotide match to both a V gene segment and a J gene segment was required. Rearrangements were classified as productive when the CDR3 lacked stop codons and remained in frame with V and J, and all other rearrangements were classified as non-productive. CDR3 was defined according to IMGT convention as the region running from the second conserved V-encoded cysteine to the conserved J-encoded phenylalanine. The earlier analysis of more than 450 of the donors excluded sequences that lacked an unambiguous match to a single V gene segment. An earlier analysis of approximately 590 of the donors called V segments functional above 56.7% productive rearrangements and segregating when the between-donor standard deviation exceeded 5%. To diagnose cytomegalovirus status from the catalog of TCR beta chain sequences, a statistical classification framework was built. A later analysis assigned V and J genes by comparing TCR nucleotide sequences with IMGT/GENE-DB human TR gene sequences. A later analysis assigned CDR3 sequences and most-parsimonious VDJ recombination scenarios with the TCRdist pipeline. In a later analysis, each TCR beta chain was defined by its CDR3 amino acid sequence together with its V-gene family, and reads lacking a unique V-gene family were excluded. A later analysis removed 592 highly shared, low-generation-probability nucleotide sequences to deal with suspected cross-contamination and a sequencing artifact. In a later analysis, a clonal expansion index for each public chain was calculated from normalized within-repertoire ranks of inferred template counts. Generation probabilities in a later analysis came from a VDJ recombination model fitted to out-of-frame rearrangements, and those results were checked against IGoR. A later analysis scored TCR-TCR, TCR-HLA and TCR-CMV co-occurrence with hypergeometric tests, applying a repertoire-size bias correction to TCR pairs. In a later analysis, false discovery rates were estimated by permuting HLA or CMV assignments 20 times. In a later analysis, co-occurring TCRs were grouped using DBSCAN, with TCRdist sequence similarity added in when clustering inside HLA-allele-positive subsets. Co-occurrence clustering excluded repertoires with fewer than 30,000 or more than 120,000 public chains, plus five with anomalous nucleotide sharing. Entries here come from immuneACCESS through TCRdb and include only in-frame sequences with V and J called. Some clones fail to appear in such tables; in the studies checked, an unresolved V gene covers under half of the shortfall, and the cause of the remainder is unknown. D and trimming were read from the DNA, whereas the V and J calls and clone size are those reported in that table. In this sample the table shows 100,000 to 150,000 clones, around three quarters of which occur a single time. The biggest ten clones account for roughly 1.8% of the sample.

A note on this clone: Its antigen remains undetermined. No much larger clonotype is one base removed from it; base qualities were not supplied.

Material: PBMCs. The rearrangement joined TRBV7-9 to TRBJ2-3; TRBD1 matches 10 bases in the middle. The TCR was taken from a woman in her 50s in good health and CMV-seronegative. The nucleotide sequence reads TGTGCCAGCAGCCGTCCCGACAGGGGGCCTGCTGATACGCAGTATTTT. Translated, it reads CASSRPDRGPADTQYF.